This TCR beta chain was recovered during a study of OX40 agonist ivuxolimab in advanced cancers. Study-level information: Across the patients, intravenous ivuxolimab was delivered every 2 weeks at 0.01 to 10 mg/kg. Those enrolled were 82.7% male, with a mean age of about 60 years and ages from roughly 23 to 79.

Produced via immunoSEQ multiplex PCR; TCRdb's table is partial and in-frame only. The sample shows around 15,000 clones, 75% to 95% of them seen only once. Any history of autoimmune disease or systemic immunosuppression disqualified patients. CDR1 is SGHVS, CDR2 FNYEAQ, per germline. CDR3 size: 16 residues. The germline V and J ends were trimmed by 5 bases and 0 bases, with 13 bases remaining between them. This chain joins TRBV7-6 and TRBJ2-2; D possibly corresponds to TRBD1 (6 bases). The clonotype comes from an adult with an advanced solid tumor such as melanoma, head and neck, liver or kidney cancer. This sample comprised CD4+ or CD8+ T cells sorted from blood, obtained in a trial of the OX40 agonist ivuxolimab. The CDR3 protein is CASSPARDTNTGELFF. For the CDR3, the DNA is TGTGCCAGCAGCCCGGCACGGGACACGAACACCGGGGAGCTGTTTTTT.